This T cell receptor beta chain originates from a study of T cells after yellow fever vaccination. From the 5' RACE reads, TCRdb called clonotypes with MiXCR, one entry per CDR3 protein. This sample carries 200,000 to 300,000 distinct CDR3 sequences, about 7% of them seen once, and the ten largest clones take more than 0.8%. The V and J ends lost 6 bases and 4 bases respectively, with 8 bases between them. There are 12 residues in the CDR3. Study results and caveats: Reappearance after the booster was seen for most primary-vaccination clones, at 95% to 97% CD4 and around 90% CD8.

This clonotype has a handful of counts. Its antigen is as yet unknown. This receptor was taken from a man aged 25 to 45 who received the YFV17D yellow fever vaccine. The rearrangement links TRBV12-3 or TRBV12-4 to TRBJ2-3; D is undetermined. Source: CD4+ T cells sorted from PBMCs, taken 15 days after the yellow fever booster vaccination. The CDR3 is CASSNWADTQYF. The CDR3 bases are TGTGCCAGCAGCAACTGGGCAGATACGCAGTATTTT.